The present T cell receptor beta chain was sequenced within a study of CD8+CD57+ T cells in acquired aplastic anemia. Overall study context: Healthy donors averaged approximately 10 million reads for CD4+ cells. Study findings and constraints: Researchers report that about 28 CD8+ CDR3 sequences appeared in both patients and controls. Patient and control CD8+ Simpson's diversity was not significantly different.

Template material for TCR beta VDJ and CDR3 profiling consisted of genomic DNA. TCRdb itself ran the reads through MiXCR, one entry per CDR3 protein. The sample carries 150,000 to 200,000 distinct CDR3 sequences, 40% to 50% recorded once. Notes on this clonotype: The target antigen is unknown.

Germline V lookup: CDR1 SNHLY, CDR2 FYNNEI. J lost 4 bases, V lost 6 bases, and 3 bases had no gene match. The CDR3 consists of 13 residues. This sequence was found in a human donor in good health. This rearrangement joins TRBV2 to TRBJ1-5, with 7 positions matching TRBD1. The specimen sequenced was sorted CD4+, CD8+, or CD8+CD57+ T cells (not recorded which) from PBMCs. DNA for the CDR3: TGTGCCAGCAGGACGGACAGGAATCAGCCCCAGCATTTT. Its protein is CASRTDRNQPQHF.